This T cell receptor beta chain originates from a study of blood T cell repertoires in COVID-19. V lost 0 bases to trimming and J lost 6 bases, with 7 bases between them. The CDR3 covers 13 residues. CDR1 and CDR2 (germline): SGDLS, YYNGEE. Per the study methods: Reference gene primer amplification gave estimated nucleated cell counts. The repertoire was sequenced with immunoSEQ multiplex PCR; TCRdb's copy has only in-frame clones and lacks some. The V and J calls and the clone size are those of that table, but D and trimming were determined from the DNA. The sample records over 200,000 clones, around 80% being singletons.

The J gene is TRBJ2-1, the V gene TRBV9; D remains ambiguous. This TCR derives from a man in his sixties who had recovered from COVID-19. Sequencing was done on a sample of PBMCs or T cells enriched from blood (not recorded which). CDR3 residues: CASSVGRSNEQFF. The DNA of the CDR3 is TGTGCCAGCAGCGTAGGACGGAGCAATGAGCAGTTCTTC.